This T cell receptor (beta chain) was sequenced during a study of T cells expressing NK-cell markers. Turning to the study itself: It was sorted CD3+CD56-NKG2C+, CD3+CD56+NKG2C- and CD3+CD56+NKG2C+ T cells that provided the TCR beta repertoires. Seven of the eight sequenced donors were classified as HCMV-seropositive, and one was classified as seronegative.

Overall study findings and caveats: These clonotypes additionally ranked first within the CD3+CD56-NKG2C+ fraction of a few donors.

Worth noting for this clonotype: Its matching antigen is unknown.

From the 5' RACE reads, TCRdb lists one entry per CDR3 protein and no DNA. The ten most abundant clones cover roughly 5.2% of a sample with roughly 390,000 distinct CDR3 sequences. The V gene's germline CDR1 is SGDLS and CDR2 YYNGEE. This CDR3 region has 18 residues. The clonotype originates from a man aged 18-75 years in good health. The chain joins TRBV9 to TRBJ2-1; TCRdb's D call of TRBD1 is untestable without DNA. Sequenced input: blood T cells: a sorted CD56 or NKG2C T cell subset, CD4+ or CD8+ T cells, or bulk PBMC T cells (not recorded which). The CDR3 here is CASSVGIRTWTGGFKQFF.